This record covers a single T cell receptor (beta chain). Its target is unknown. This entry comes from a study of cytomegalovirus exposure and HLA in healthy donors. Study at large: Membership in the Caucasian-associated ancestry cluster was found for around 81% of 398 genotyped donors.

The CDR3 spans 18 residues. Trimming pared 1 base from V and 3 bases from J, leaving 19 bases between. Germline V gene data show CDR1 as SGHNT and CDR2 as YYREEE (reference sequence). Study-level points and caveats: It was reported in a later analysis that an Asian-associated ancestry cluster showed fewer N-insertions than the 666-donor mean. Reports showed the classifier diagnosing cytomegalovirus status with high specificity and sensitivity.

The study ran its PCR with 60 Vbeta and 13 Jbeta primers. The repertoire was sequenced with immunoSEQ multiplex PCR; TCRdb's copy has only in-frame clones and lacks some. The repertoire has about 90,000 clones, approximately 79% of them found once; the top ten carry about 2.5%. This chain links TRBV5-4 with TRBJ2-2; a possible D gene is TRBD1 (6 bases). The TCR was taken from a man aged 25-40 years in good health and CMV-seronegative. Material for sequencing was PBMCs. CDR3: CASSLRGSWDTYTGELFF. The CDR3 nucleotides are TGTGCCAGCAGCTTGAGGGGATCCTGGGACACATACACCGGGGAGCTGTTTTTT.